The 28 T cell receptor beta chains presented below share a single source sample, sequenced in a study of T cells in Graves' hyperthyroidism and ophthalmopathy. Amplification targeted TCR beta CDR3 regions from RNA transcripts. The HTBI set primed first-round TCR CDR3 RT-PCR. TCRdb reprocessed the multiplex PCR reads with MiXCR, giving one entry per CDR3 protein. The sample records a few hundred thousand distinct CDR3 sequences, 13% to 15% being singletons. Input material: blood. All receptors derive from a woman between 35 and 50 years old with Graves' hyperthyroidism that later progressed to Graves' ophthalmopathy.

The J gene is TRBJ2-7, the V gene TRBV6-2 or TRBV6-3, with D perhaps TRBD2 (5 bases). Trimming left V 2 bases short and J 2 bases short, with 7 bases between. Germline V gives CDR1 MNHEY, CDR2 SVGEGT. The CDR3 is 13 amino acids. CDR3 DNA: TGTGCCAGCAGTTACGGACTGGCCTACGAGCAGTACTTC. Protein: CASSYGLAYEQYF.

The chain couples TRBV5-6 to TRBJ2-7; a possible D gene is TRBD2 (6 bases). Looked up from germline, CDR1 is SGHDT and CDR2 is YYEEEE. The CDR3 spans 14 residues. The ends were cut back, 6 bases at V and 5 bases at J, with 18 bases in the middle. The CDR3 loop is CASTGGERRHEQYF. The CDR3 nucleotides read TGTGCCAGCACCGGCGGGGAGCGACGCCACGAGCAGTACTTC.

This clonotype was detected ten times or more. The chain employs TRBV6-2 or TRBV6-3 and TRBJ2-7; no reliable D call. Per germline, CDR1 MNHEY and CDR2 SVGEGT. The CDR3 has 12 residues. V shed 7 bases and J shed 1 base, with 8 bases lying between them. DNA of the CDR3: TGTGCCAGCACCCGGAGTTCCTACGAGCAGTACTTC. It codes for CASTRSSYEQYF.

This clonotype came up many times. The V call is TRBV15, the J call TRBJ1-1; D unclear. This CDR3 has 13 residues. The V gene's germline CDR1 is LNHNV and CDR2 YYDKDF (reference sequence). Deletions cut 1 base from V and 11 bases from J, with 14 bases between. CDR3 DNA sequence: TGTGCCACCAGCAGAGGAGACACGGGTCGGGCTTTCTTT. This codes for CATSRGDTGRAFF.

In its sample, this clonotype was seen many times. The rearrangement links TRBV12-3 or TRBV12-4 to TRBJ2-2; D might be TRBD2 (5 bases). This CDR3 contains 15 residues. Trimming stripped 3 bases from V and 6 bases from J, with 14 bases between. The CDR3 loop is CASSLVSGIAGELFF. The CDR3 DNA reads as TGTGCCAGCAGTTTGGTGAGCGGAATAGCCGGGGAGCTGTTTTTT.

This chain links TRBV5-1 with TRBJ1-6; 8 positions agree with TRBD1. V trimming: 3 bases; J trimming: 8 bases; junction bases outside the gene matches: 7. Germline CDR1 SGHRS, CDR2 YFSETQ. The CDR3 extends over 15 amino acids. CDR3 coding DNA: TGCGCCAGCAGCTCGACGACAGGGGTAGATTCACCCCTCCACTTT. It translates to CASSSTTGVDSPLHF.

This clonotype was observed many times. This sequence joins TRBV7-9 and TRBJ1-1, with 8 bases fitting TRBD1. Germline V CDR1 and CDR2: SEHNR, FQNEAQ (reference sequence). The trim removed 4 bases at V and 7 bases at J, leaving 11 bases unmatched. The CDR3 has 15 amino acids. The CDR3: CASSSLRQGWLEAFF. The CDR3 bases are TGTGCCAGCAGCTCGTTAAGACAGGGGTGGCTTGAAGCTTTCTTT.

The chain carries TRBV28 and TRBJ1-2; maybe TRBD1 (5 bases). CDR1 is MDHEN and CDR2 is SYDVKM in the germline V gene. Trimming left V 6 bases short and J 4 bases short, with 15 bases between. The CDR3 loop spans 14 amino acids. CDR3: CASSPLGLIYGYTF. CDR3 bases: TGTGCCAGCAGCCCGTTGGGACTCATCTATGGCTACACCTTC.

V and J are TRBV4-1 and TRBJ2-1; TRBD2 matches 9 bases. Per the germline V gene, CDR1 is MGHRA and CDR2 is YSYEKL. This CDR3 has 17 amino acids. J gave up 3 bases and V 5 bases, and 11 bases lay outside the gene matches. The CDR3 nucleotides are TGCGCCAGCAGCACCCGAGCGGGAGGCCTACTCTACAATGAGCAGTTCTTC. This sequence encodes CASSTRAGGLLYNEQFF.

This clonotype was counted at least ten times. V gene TRBV9 combines with J gene TRBJ2-5; 9 nucleotides match TRBD1. V lost 3 bases and J lost 4; bases outside the gene matches: 7. Germline V gene sequence: CDR1 SGDLS, CDR2 YYNGEE. The CDR3 is 15 amino acids. CDR3 DNA sequence: TGTGCCAGCAGCGAACAGGGGGCTATGGGAGAGACCCAGTACTTC. It encodes CASSEQGAMGETQYF.

This clonotype was seen only a few times. A much larger clonotype is one base distant, so this may be a read error. The chain recombines TRBV7-9 with TRBJ1-1, with unresolved D. Germline V gene data show CDR1 as SEHNR and CDR2 as FQNEAQ (reference sequence). The CDR3 is made up of 14 amino acids. CDR3 DNA sequence: TGTACCAGCAGCTTAGCAGGTTCGATCACTGAAGCTTTCTTT. It is translated as CTSSLAGSITEAFF.

This clonotype was counted ten times or more. The V call is TRBV6-5, the J call TRBJ2-1; D is possibly TRBD1 (6 bases). The V end lost 0 bases, the J end lost 7 bases, and 16 bases lay between the germline ends. The CDR3 extends over 16 amino acids. Germline values: CDR1 MNHEY, CDR2 SVGAGI. Written as DNA, the CDR3 is TGTGCCAGCAGTTACTCGATTGGACAGAGAGGGAATGAGCAGTTCTTC. Translation gives CASSYSIGQRGNEQFF.

The table lists this clonotype with many counts. The chain employs TRBV20-1 and TRBJ1-2, with D perhaps TRBD1 (5 bases). Germline values: CDR1 DFQATT, CDR2 SNEGSKA (reference sequence). CDR3 length equals 17 residues. Trimming took 4 bases from V and 4 from J, leaving 25 bases between them. This CDR3 reads CSAKGGPGLQIPYGYTF. CDR3 nucleotides: TGCAGTGCTAAGGGAGGGCCAGGGCTCCAGATCCCCTATGGCTACACCTTC.

The genes are TRBV20-1 and TRBJ2-3, with D uncertain. V was cut by 0 bases and J by 5 bases, with 15 bases left in between. Germline loops: CDR1 DFQATT, CDR2 SNEGSKA (reference sequence). This CDR3 has 15 residues. DNA for the CDR3: TGCAGTGCTAGAGATGAGAGCACCCAGATAGATACGCAGTATTTT. Its protein is CSARDESTQIDTQYF.

This clonotype was seen ten or more times. The chain links TRBV2 to TRBJ1-1; no clear D. CDR3 length: 13 amino acids. Germline V gene data show CDR1 as SNHLY and CDR2 as FYNNEI. V was trimmed by 6 bases and J by 4 bases, leaving 12 bases between them. The CDR3 nucleotides are TGTGCCAGCAGAAAGGGTTTCGGCACTGAAGCTTTCTTT. Its translation: CASRKGFGTEAFF. The full variable domain, in which reference TRBV2 and TRBJ1-1 provide the parts outside the CDR3, is EPEVTQTPSHQVTQMGQEVILRCVPISNHLYFYWYRQILGQKVEFLVSFYNNEISEKSEIFDDQFSVERPDGSNFTLKIRSTKLEDSAMYFCASRKGFGTEAFFGQGTRLTVV.

Many counts were recorded for this clonotype. The rearrangement uses TRBV29-1 and TRBJ1-5, with D perhaps matching TRBD1 (5 bases). Germline V gene lookup returns CDR1 SQVTM and CDR2 ANQGSEA. The CDR3 length is 13 residues. Deletions cut 6 bases from V and 3 bases from J, with 12 bases between. The CDR3, as DNA: TGCAGCGTAGGGGAGTTAGACAATCAGCCCCAGCATTTT. Protein product: CSVGELDNQPQHF.

This clonotype showed up many times. The V gene is TRBV11-3, the J gene TRBJ2-3; D ambiguous. The germline V gene has CDR1 SGHNT and CDR2 YENEEA. Trimming removed 4 bases from V and 5 bases from J, with 4 bases in between. CDR3 length equals 11 residues. Written as DNA, the CDR3 is TGTGCCAGCAGCTGGGGAGATACGCAGTATTTT. Its protein is CASSWGDTQYF.

This clonotype was found many times. The chain joins TRBV15 to TRBJ1-6; D remains unclear. CDR1 is LNHNV, CDR2 YYDKDF, per germline (reference sequence). CDR3 length: 14 amino acids. The V and J ends lost 2 bases and 8 bases respectively, with 10 bases between them. CDR3 region: CATSRIGLDSPLHF. The CDR3, as DNA: TGTGCCACCAGCAGAATAGGGTTGGATTCACCCCTCCACTTT.

This clonotype was counted at least ten times. A much larger clone differs from this one at a single base, so this may be a read error. V gene TRBV27 combines with J gene TRBJ2-7, with D tentatively TRBD1 (6 bases). This CDR3 spans 13 amino acids. The V gene lost 5 bases and the J gene lost 5 bases, with 13 bases spanning the gap. Germline CDR1 MNHEY, CDR2 SMNVEV (reference sequence). CDR3: CASSKDSGNEQYF. The CDR3 DNA follows: TGTGCCAGCAGTAAGGACAGTGGGAACGAGCAGTACTTC.

This clonotype came up many times. The chain is built from TRBV11-2 and TRBJ2-5, with 10 bases that match TRBD2. V dropped 3 bases and J dropped 5; count of bases not matched to a gene: 9. The CDR3 is made up of 16 amino acids. Germline V lookup: CDR1 SGHAT, CDR2 FQNNGV. The CDR3, as DNA: TGTGCCAGCAGCTTCCCTGATAGCGGGAGGTCGGAGACCCAGTACTTC. Its protein is CASSFPDSGRSETQYF.

This clonotype appeared many times. The chain recombines TRBV11-2 with TRBJ2-3; weak D call: TRBD2 (6 bases). Germline values: CDR1 SGHAT, CDR2 FQNNGV. CDR3 size: 15 residues. The germline V and J ends were trimmed by 1 base and 3 bases, with 11 bases remaining between them. The CDR3 reads CASSLVGGVTDTQYF. CDR3 in DNA: TGTGCCAGCAGCTTAGTTGGCGGGGTGACAGATACGCAGTATTTT.

This clonotype has a handful of counts. This sequence joins TRBV18 and TRBJ2-4; 10 bases are shared with TRBD2. Germline values: CDR1 KGHSH, CDR2 LQKENI. CDR3 length equals 22 residues. J was trimmed by 4 bases and V by 3 bases; bases with no gene match: 24. CDR3 nucleotide sequence: TGTGCCAGCTCACCGGCTGAGGGAAGCAAACTAGCGGGGACCTTGGGGAAAAACATTCAGTACTTC. Amino acid sequence: CASSPAEGSKLAGTLGKNIQYF.

This clonotype showed up many times. The J gene is TRBJ1-1, the V gene TRBV2, with D perhaps matching TRBD1 (5 bases). Trimming cost V 4 bases and J 0 bases, with 12 bases left between them. Per germline, CDR1 SNHLY and CDR2 FYNNEI. The CDR3 has 15 amino acids. The CDR3 loop reads CASSAQGHLNTEAFF. For the CDR3, the DNA is TGTGCCAGCAGTGCTCAAGGACACCTGAACACTGAAGCTTTCTTT. The entire variable domain, with the rest obtained from reference TRBV2 and TRBJ1-1, is as follows: EPEVTQTPSHQVTQMGQEVILRCVPISNHLYFYWYRQILGQKVEFLVSFYNNEISEKSEIFDDQFSVERPDGSNFTLKIRSTKLEDSAMYFCASSAQGHLNTEAFFGQGTRLTVV.

This clonotype was seen ten or more times. CDR3 amino acids: CASSVPVLAGVSGELFF. In DNA form, the CDR3 reads TGTGCCAGCTCAGTACCGGTACTAGCGGGAGTGTCCGGGGAGCTGTTTTTT. The chain joins TRBV18 to TRBJ2-2; TRBD2 aligns across 11 bases. CDR3 size: 17 residues. The V and J ends lost 5 bases and 6 bases, in that order; junction bases with no gene match: 11. From germline, CDR1 is KGHSH and CDR2 LQKENI.

This clonotype was counted ten times or more. The V gene is TRBV6-1, the J gene TRBJ2-1, with TRBD2 identical over 9 bases. Germline lookup yields CDR1 MNHNS and CDR2 SASEGT. With 2 bases clipped from V and 5 bases from J, the junction kept 7 bases outside the gene matches. This CDR3 region has 16 residues. CDR3 loop: CASSEISGRSHNEQFF. The DNA of the CDR3 is TGTGCCAGCAGTGAAATTAGCGGGAGATCCCACAATGAGCAGTTCTTC.

The chain couples TRBV30 to TRBJ1-4; D unresolved. This CDR3 contains 13 residues. Germline lookup yields CDR1 GTSNPN and CDR2 SVGIG (reference sequence). Trimming cost V 4 bases and J 4 bases, with 10 bases left between them. The CDR3 sequence is CAWTDGLNEKLFF. The DNA of the CDR3 is TGTGCCTGGACGGACGGACTTAATGAAAAACTGTTTTTT.

Note on this clonotype: One end of the junction is discordant with germline, which a read error may explain. The chain links TRBV28 to TRBJ2-7; a possible D gene is TRBD2 (5 bases). Germline V gene sequence: CDR1 MDHEN, CDR2 SYDVKM. The CDR3 covers 15 residues. CDR3 coding DNA: TGTGTCAGCAGTTCTAGTTTCGGGGTCGGGGTCGAGCAGTACTTC. Translated, it gives CVSSSSFGVGVEQYF.

This clonotype was recorded many times. The chain employs TRBV28 and TRBJ2-1; no definite D call. Germline CDR1 is MDHEN and CDR2 is SYDVKM. CDR3 size: 11 residues. V was pared by 3 bases and J by 8 bases, with 5 bases between. CDR3 sequence: CASSLPHEQFF. The CDR3 DNA follows: TGTGCCAGCAGTTTGCCCCATGAGCAGTTCTTC.